The clone carrying this T cell receptor beta chain was seen a few times. This entry belongs to a study of blood T cell repertoires in COVID-19. Sequencing was performed with immunoSEQ multiplex PCR; in TCRdb, only in-frame clones are kept and a portion is missing. There are some 300,000 clones in the sample; more than 75% occur only once, and roughly 0.94% lies in the top ten. Sequenced sample: PBMCs or T cells enriched from blood (not recorded which). The receptor's source is a woman aged 30 to 39 who had recovered from COVID-19.

CDR3: CASSQETSGGLNEQFF. CDR3 bases: TGCGCCAGCAGCCAGGAGACTAGCGGGGGCCTCAATGAGCAGTTCTTC. V and J are TRBV4-1 and TRBJ2-1, with TRBD2 matching over 12 bases. Germline V lookup: CDR1 MGHRA, CDR2 YSYEKL. The V gene end was trimmed by 3 bases and the J gene end by 6 bases; junction bases not matched to a gene: 6. This CDR3 contains 16 residues.